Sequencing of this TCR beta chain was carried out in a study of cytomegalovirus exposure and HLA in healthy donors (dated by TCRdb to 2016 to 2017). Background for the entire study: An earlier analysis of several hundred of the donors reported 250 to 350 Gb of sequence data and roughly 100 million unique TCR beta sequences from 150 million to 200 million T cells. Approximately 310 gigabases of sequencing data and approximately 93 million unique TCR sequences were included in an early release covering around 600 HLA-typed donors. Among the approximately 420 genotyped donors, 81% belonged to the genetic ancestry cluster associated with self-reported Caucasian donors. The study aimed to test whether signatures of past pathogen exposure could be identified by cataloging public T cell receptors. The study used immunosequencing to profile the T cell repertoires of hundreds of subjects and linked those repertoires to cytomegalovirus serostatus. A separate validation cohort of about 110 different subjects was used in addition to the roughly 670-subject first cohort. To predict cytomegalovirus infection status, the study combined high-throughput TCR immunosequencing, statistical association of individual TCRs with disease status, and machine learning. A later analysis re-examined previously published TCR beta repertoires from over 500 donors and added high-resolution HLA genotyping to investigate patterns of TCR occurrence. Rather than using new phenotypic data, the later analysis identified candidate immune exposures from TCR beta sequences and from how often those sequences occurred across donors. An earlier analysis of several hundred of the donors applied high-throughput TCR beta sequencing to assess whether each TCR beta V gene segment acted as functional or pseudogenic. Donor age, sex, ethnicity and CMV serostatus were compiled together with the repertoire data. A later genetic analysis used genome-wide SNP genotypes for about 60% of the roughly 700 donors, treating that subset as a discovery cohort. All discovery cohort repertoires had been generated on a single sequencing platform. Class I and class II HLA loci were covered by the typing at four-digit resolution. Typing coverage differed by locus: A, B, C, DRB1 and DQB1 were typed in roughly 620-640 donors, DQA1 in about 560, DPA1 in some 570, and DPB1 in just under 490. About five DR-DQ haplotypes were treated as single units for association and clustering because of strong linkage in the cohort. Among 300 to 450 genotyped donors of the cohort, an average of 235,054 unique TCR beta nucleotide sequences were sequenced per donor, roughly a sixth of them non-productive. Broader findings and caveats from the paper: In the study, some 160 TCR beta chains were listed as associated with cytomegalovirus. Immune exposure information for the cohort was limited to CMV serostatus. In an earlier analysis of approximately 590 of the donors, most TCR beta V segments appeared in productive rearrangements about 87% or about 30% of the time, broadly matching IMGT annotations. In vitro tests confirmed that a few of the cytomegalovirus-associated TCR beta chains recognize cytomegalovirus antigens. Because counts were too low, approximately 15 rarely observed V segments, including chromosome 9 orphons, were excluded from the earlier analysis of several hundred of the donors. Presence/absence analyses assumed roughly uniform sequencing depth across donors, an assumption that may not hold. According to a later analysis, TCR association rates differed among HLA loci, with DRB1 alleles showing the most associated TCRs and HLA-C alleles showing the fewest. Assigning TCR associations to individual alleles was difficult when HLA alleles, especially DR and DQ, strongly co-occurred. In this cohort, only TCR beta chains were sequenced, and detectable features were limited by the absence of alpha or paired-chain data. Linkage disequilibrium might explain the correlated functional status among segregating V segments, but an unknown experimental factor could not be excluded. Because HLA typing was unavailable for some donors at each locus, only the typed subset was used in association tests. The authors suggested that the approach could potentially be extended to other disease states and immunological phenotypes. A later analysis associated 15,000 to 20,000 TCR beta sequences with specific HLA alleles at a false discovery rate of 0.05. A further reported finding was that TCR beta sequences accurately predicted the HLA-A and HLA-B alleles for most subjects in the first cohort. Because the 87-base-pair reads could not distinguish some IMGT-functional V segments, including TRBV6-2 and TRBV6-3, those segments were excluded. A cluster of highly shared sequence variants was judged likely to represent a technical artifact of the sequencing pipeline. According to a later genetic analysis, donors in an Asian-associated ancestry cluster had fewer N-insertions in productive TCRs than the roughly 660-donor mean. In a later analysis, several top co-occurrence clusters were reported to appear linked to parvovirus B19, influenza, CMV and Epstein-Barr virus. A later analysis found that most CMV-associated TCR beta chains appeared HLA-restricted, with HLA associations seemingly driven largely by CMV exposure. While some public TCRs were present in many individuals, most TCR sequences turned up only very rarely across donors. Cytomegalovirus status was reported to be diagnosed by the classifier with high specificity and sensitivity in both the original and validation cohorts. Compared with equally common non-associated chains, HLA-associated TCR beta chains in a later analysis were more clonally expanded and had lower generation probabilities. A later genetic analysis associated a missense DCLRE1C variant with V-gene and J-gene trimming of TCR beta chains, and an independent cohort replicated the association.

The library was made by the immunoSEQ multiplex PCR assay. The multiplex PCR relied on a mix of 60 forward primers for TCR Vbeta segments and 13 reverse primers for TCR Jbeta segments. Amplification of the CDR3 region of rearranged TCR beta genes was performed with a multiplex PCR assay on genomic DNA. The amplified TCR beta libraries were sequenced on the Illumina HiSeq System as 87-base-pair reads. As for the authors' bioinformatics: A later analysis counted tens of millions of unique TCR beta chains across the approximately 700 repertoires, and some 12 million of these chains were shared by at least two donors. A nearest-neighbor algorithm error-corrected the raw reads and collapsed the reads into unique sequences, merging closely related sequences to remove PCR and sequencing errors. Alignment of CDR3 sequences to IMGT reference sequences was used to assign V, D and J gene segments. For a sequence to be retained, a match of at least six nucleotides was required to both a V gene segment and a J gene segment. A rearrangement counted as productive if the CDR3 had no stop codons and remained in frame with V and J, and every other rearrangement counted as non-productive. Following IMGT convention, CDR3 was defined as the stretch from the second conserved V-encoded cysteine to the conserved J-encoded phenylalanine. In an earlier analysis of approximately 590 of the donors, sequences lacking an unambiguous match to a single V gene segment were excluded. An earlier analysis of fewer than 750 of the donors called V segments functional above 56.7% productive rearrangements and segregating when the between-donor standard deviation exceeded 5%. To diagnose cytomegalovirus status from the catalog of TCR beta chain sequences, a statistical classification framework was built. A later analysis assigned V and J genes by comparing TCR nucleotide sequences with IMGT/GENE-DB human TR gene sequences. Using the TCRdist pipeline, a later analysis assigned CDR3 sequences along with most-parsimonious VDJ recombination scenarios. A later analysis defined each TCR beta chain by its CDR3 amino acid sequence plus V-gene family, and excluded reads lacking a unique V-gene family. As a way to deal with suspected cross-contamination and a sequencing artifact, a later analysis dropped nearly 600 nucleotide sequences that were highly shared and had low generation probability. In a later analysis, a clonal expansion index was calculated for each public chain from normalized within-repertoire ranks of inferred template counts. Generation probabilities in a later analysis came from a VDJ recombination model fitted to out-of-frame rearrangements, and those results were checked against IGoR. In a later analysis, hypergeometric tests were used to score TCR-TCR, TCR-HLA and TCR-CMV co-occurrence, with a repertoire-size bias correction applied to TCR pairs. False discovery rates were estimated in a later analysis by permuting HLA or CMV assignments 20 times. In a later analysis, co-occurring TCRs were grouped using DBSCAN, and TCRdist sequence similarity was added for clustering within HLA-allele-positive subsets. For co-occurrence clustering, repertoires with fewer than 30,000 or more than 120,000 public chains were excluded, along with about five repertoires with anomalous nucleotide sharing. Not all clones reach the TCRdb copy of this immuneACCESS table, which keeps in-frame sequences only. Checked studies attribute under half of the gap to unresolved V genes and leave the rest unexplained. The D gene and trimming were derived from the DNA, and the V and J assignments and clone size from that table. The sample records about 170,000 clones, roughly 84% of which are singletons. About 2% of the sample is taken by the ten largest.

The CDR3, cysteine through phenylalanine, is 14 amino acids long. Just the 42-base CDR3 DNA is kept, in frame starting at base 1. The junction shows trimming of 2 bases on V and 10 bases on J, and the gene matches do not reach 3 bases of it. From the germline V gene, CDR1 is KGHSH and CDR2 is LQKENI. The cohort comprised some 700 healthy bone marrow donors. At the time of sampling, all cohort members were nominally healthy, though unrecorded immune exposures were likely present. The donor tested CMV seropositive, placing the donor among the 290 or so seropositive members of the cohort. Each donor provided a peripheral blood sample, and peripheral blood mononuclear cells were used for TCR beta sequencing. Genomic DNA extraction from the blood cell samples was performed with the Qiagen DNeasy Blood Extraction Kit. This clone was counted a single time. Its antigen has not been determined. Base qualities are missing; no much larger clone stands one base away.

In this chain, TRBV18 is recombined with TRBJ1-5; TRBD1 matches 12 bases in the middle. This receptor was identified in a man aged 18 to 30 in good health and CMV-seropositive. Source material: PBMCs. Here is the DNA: TGTGCCAGCTCACCAGGGACAGGGGGCTTACCCCAGCATTTT. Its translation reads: CASSPGTGGLPQHF.